This TCR beta chain was sequenced during a study of blood T cells in healthy people across ages. Broader study findings: There was a strong correlation between TCR beta diversity and naive T cell percentage. PBMC samples, being unsorted, prevented any conclusive comparison of naive and antigen-experienced cells.

Comment on this clonotype: Its antigen is unknown.

Donors were healthy Caucasian individuals from Russia aged roughly 6 to 90. Alongside a J-beta primer mix, a sample-barcoded 5' primer served in a second PCR lasting roughly 6 to 11 cycles. Every sample returned 3 million or more CDR3-containing paired-end reads. Each CDR3 protein gets one entry after TCRdb re-called the 5' RACE reads with MiXCR. The sample holds more than 1 million distinct CDR3 sequences, 40% to 50% seen once. Germline CDR1 SGHVS, CDR2 FQNEAQ. V lost 2 bases to trimming and J lost 0 bases, with 9 bases between them. The CDR3 runs 15 residues. Sequenced input: blood. The receptor comes from a woman aged 60-75 years in good health. V and J are TRBV7-8 and TRBJ2-3, with D hard to call. The CDR3 loop reads CASSLRVYSTDTQYF. The DNA of the CDR3 is TGTGCCAGCAGCTTACGAGTGTATAGCACAGATACGCAGTATTTT.